The 14 T cell receptor beta chains given below trace back to one sample, sequenced in a study of cytomegalovirus exposure and HLA in healthy donors. PCR was performed using 60 Vbeta and 13 Jbeta primers. TCRdb's copy holds only in-frame clones and misses some; the assay was immunoSEQ multiplex PCR. The table includes 100,000 to 150,000 clones, around three quarters detected once. Sequenced: PBMCs. Every receptor here comes from a woman in her thirties or forties in good health and CMV-seropositive.

This sequence joins TRBV18 and TRBJ2-3; 10 nucleotides align to TRBD2. Trimming cost V 2 bases and J 6 bases; bases outside gene matches: 5. Germline V gene data show CDR1 as KGHSH and CDR2 as LQKENI. The CDR3 is made up of 15 amino acids. The DNA of the CDR3 is TGTGCCAGCTCACCAGGGACTAGCGCGCGGGATACGCAGTATTTT. Translation: CASSPGTSARDTQYF.

The chain recombines TRBV27 with TRBJ2-2, with 9 bases aligning to TRBD1. CDR1 is MNHEY and CDR2 is SMNVEV in the germline V gene (reference sequence). The J segment lost 5 bases and the V segment lost 4 bases, leaving 2 bases of the junction unmatched. The CDR3 consists of 14 residues. As DNA, the CDR3 is TGTGCCAGCAGTTCAGACAGGGGGACCGGGGAGCTGTTTTTT. Protein product: CASSSDRGTGELFF.

The CDR3 region has the DNA TGTGCCAGCAGCTCGTCAGGGGTGAGCAATCAGCCCCAGCATTTT. Protein: CASSSSGVSNQPQHF. V gene TRBV7-9 combines with J gene TRBJ1-5; possibly TRBD1 for D (6 bases). Trimming removed 4 bases at V and 1 base at J, with 11 bases between. CDR3 length equals 15 residues. Germline CDR1 and CDR2: SEHNR and FQNEAQ (reference sequence). The whole variable domain, filled in from reference TRBV7-9 and TRBJ1-5, reads DTGVSQNPRHKITKRGQNVTFRCDPISEHNRLYWYRQTLGQGPEFLTYFQNEAQLEKSRLLSDRFSAERPKGSFSTLEIQRTEQGDSAMYLCASSSSGVSNQPQHFGDGTRLSIL.

The chain is built from TRBV29-1 and TRBJ2-1; TRBD2 aligns across 11 bases. The germline V gene has CDR1 SQVTM and CDR2 ANQGSEA. This CDR3 contains 13 residues. The V and J ends lost 4 bases and 9 bases, in that order; junction bases with no gene match: 5. CDR3 protein: CSVVGLAGGEQFF. The CDR3 DNA reads as TGCAGCGTTGTTGGCCTAGCGGGAGGTGAGCAGTTCTTC.

This clone was found a few times. This chain uses TRBV30 with TRBJ1-5; D not resolved. Germline V gene data show CDR1 as GTSNPN and CDR2 as SVGIG (reference sequence). V lost 0 bases, J lost 7 bases, and 13 bases lay in between. This CDR3 contains 14 residues. The CDR3 DNA sequence: TGTGCCTGGAGTGTCGGCAGGAATGGACAGCCCCAGCATTTT. Translated, it gives CAWSVGRNGQPQHF.

V is TRBV2 and J is TRBJ2-7; a possible D gene is TRBD2 (6 bases). The germline V gene encodes CDR1 SNHLY and CDR2 FYNNEI. The CDR3 contains 12 residues. Trimming cost V 6 bases and J 4 bases, with 10 bases left between them. The CDR3 coding sequence is TGTGCCAGCAGGGTCGGGGGTTACGAGCAGTACTTC. Translation: CASRVGGYEQYF. The variable domain in full, completed from reference TRBV2 and TRBJ2-7, reads EPEVTQTPSHQVTQMGQEVILRCVPISNHLYFYWYRQILGQKVEFLVSFYNNEISEKSEIFDDQFSVERPDGSNFTLKIRSTKLEDSAMYFCASRVGGYEQYFGPGTRLTVT.

The chain carries TRBV25-1 and TRBJ2-7, with D possibly being TRBD2 (6 bases). Trimming stripped 3 bases from V and 2 bases from J, with 14 bases between. CDR1 and CDR2 from the germline V gene are MGHDK and SYGVNS. The CDR3 is 15 residues long. The DNA for the CDR3 is TGTGCCAGCAGTGACCCCCTAGCGAACACCTACGAGCAGTACTTC. It translates to CASSDPLANTYEQYF.

The V and J genes are TRBV5-1 and TRBJ2-3, with 7 bases fitting TRBD2. V shed 1 base, J shed 2 bases, and the junction held 4 bases outside the gene matches. This CDR3 is built from 15 residues. CDR1 and CDR2 (germline): SGHRS, YFSETQ. The DNA for the CDR3 is TGCGCCAGCAGCTTGAGCCTAGCGGACACAGATACGCAGTATTTT. Translating gives CASSLSLADTDTQYF. The full variable domain, completed using reference TRBV5-1 and TRBJ2-3, is KAGVTQTPRYLIKTRGQQVTLSCSPISGHRSVSWYQQTPGQGLQFLFEYFSETQRNKGNFPGRFSGRQFSNSRSEMNVSTLELGDSALYLCASSLSLADTDTQYFGPGTRLTVL.

The table lists this clone with a count of one. V and J are TRBV18 and TRBJ1-2; D is undetermined. V was clipped by 1 base and J by 1 base, with 10 bases between them. Germline V gene lookup returns CDR1 KGHSH and CDR2 LQKENI. The CDR3 is made up of 15 amino acids. The CDR3 reads CASSPRTQDNYGYTF. The CDR3 bases are TGTGCCAGCTCACCACGCACCCAGGATAACTATGGCTACACCTTC.

The CDR3 region has the DNA TGTGCCTGGAGATCCGCCCAGGGGGATTTGTACCAAGAGACCCAGTACTTC. Encoded protein: CAWRSAQGDLYQETQYF. The chain carries TRBV30 and TRBJ2-5; 7 bases line up with TRBD1. This CDR3 is built from 17 residues. Per the germline V gene, CDR1 is GTSNPN and CDR2 is SVGIG (reference sequence). Unmatched junction bases numbered 13, after V lost 3 bases and J lost 0 bases. The full variable domain, completed using reference TRBV30 and TRBJ2-5, is SQTIHQWPATLVQPVGSPLSLECTVEGTSNPNLYWYRQAAGRGLQLLFYSVGIGQISSEVPQNLSASRPQDRQFILSSKKLLLSDSGFYLCAWRSAQGDLYQETQYFGPGTRLLVL.

The chain has TRBV29-1 and TRBJ2-3; 10 positions match TRBD2. Trimming cost V 4 bases and J 5 bases; bases outside gene matches: 6. The length of the CDR3 is 14 residues. Germline lookup yields CDR1 SQVTM and CDR2 ANQGSEA. CDR3 region: CSVVEREGGDTQYF. In DNA, the CDR3 is TGCAGCGTTGTTGAGCGGGAGGGGGGAGATACGCAGTATTTT.

This clone was observed a single time. In the same sample, other DNA sequences code for this CDR3. CDR3 residues: CSVEGQGLYEQYF. The CDR3 DNA is TGCAGCGTTGAAGGACAGGGCTTATACGAGCAGTACTTC. The chain couples TRBV29-1 to TRBJ2-7; 7 nucleotides align to TRBD1. The CDR3 sequence is 13 residues long. The germline V gene encodes CDR1 SQVTM and CDR2 ANQGSEA. V lost 1 base, J lost 4 bases, and 4 bases stayed unmatched.

The genes are TRBV7-8 and TRBJ1-5, with a tentative D call TRBD1 (6 bases). Per germline, CDR1 SGHVS and CDR2 FQNEAQ. The CDR3 loop spans 17 amino acids. Deletions cut 3 bases from V and 2 bases from J, with 17 bases between. This CDR3 reads CASSFNKQGKGNQPQHF. The CDR3 DNA sequence: TGTGCCAGCAGCTTCAATAAACAGGGAAAGGGCAATCAGCCCCAGCATTTT.

The rearrangement joins TRBV18 to TRBJ2-7; 8 bases are a match to TRBD2. Trimming at V came to 6 bases and at J to 6 bases, leaving 10 bases not matched to a gene. The CDR3 has 14 residues. Per the germline V gene, CDR1 is KGHSH and CDR2 is LQKENI. Here the CDR3 reads CASSPGLVFGEQYF. The DNA of the CDR3 is TGTGCCAGCTCCCCGGGACTAGTCTTTGGCGAGCAGTACTTC.